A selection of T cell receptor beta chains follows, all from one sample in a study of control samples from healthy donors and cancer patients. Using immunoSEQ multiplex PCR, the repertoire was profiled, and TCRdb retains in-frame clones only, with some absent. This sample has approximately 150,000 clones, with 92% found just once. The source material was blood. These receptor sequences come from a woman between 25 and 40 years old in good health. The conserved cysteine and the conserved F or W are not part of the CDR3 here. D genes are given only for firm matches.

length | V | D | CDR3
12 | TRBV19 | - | ASSFGGHNQPQH
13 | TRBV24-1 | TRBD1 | ATSDRTGYTDTQY
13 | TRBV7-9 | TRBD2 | ASSLFSSGEGEQF
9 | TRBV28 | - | ASRSQVTQY
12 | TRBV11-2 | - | ASTPAGSGNTIY
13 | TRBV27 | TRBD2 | ASSLGTSGRNEQF
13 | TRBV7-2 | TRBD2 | ASSRGLAGAGEQF
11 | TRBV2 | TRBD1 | ASRTQGYNGYT
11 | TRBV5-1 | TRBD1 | ASSLEQGSEQY
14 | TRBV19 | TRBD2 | ASSISAGAGLYEQY
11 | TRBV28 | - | ASSLAGNYGYT
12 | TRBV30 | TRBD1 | AWSGGTGEYGYT
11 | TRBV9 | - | ASAFGGSTEAF
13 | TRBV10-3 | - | AISDSGRTSYEQY
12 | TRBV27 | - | ASSLGPSLTKQY
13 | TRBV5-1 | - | ASSLVPDGNYGYT
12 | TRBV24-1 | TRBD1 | ATSGGQGTYEQY
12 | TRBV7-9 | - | ASSLGVGNTEAF
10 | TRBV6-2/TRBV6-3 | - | ASSQVNTEAF